The 12 T cell receptor beta chains given below trace back to one sample, sequenced in a study of shared clonotypes between healthy human individuals. Sequenced by immunoSEQ multiplex PCR; TCRdb stores in-frame clones only, minus some. The data hold 2 million to 2.5 million clones, with 90% to 97% observed a single time. Sample: naive CD4+ T cells sorted from blood. The subset denotes: CD45RA+ positively selected. All receptors come from a man between 18 and 35 years old in good health.

CDR3 region: CACQAGTYGNGYTF. The CDR3 nucleotides read TGTGCCTGTCAAGCCGGGACTTATGGAAACGGCTACACCTTC. The chain is built from TRBV30 and TRBJ1-2; a possible D gene is TRBD1 (5 bases). Trimming took 6 bases from V and 8 from J, leaving 22 bases between them. This CDR3 spans 14 amino acids. Germline CDR1 GTSNPN, CDR2 SVGIG (reference sequence). Together with reference TRBV30 and TRBJ1-2, the CDR3 gives the full variable domain: SQTIHQWPATLVQPVGSPLSLECTVEGTSNPNLYWYRQAAGRGLQLLFYSVGIGQISSEVPQNLSASRPQDRQFILSSKKLLLSDSGFYLCACQAGTYGNGYTFGSGTRLTVV.

The chain has TRBV6-1 and TRBJ1-2; perhaps TRBD1 as D (5 bases). Germline values: CDR1 MNHNS, CDR2 SASEGT. Trimming pared 1 base from V and 0 bases from J, leaving 12 bases between. The CDR3 length is 16 residues. CDR3 loop: CASSEVLGAANYGYTF. The CDR3 nucleotides are TGTGCCAGCAGTGAAGTCCTAGGGGCTGCTAACTATGGCTACACCTTC.

This rearrangement joins TRBV30 to TRBJ1-5; 7 nucleotides line up with TRBD1. This CDR3 comprises 15 residues. V lost 3 bases and J lost 3; bases outside the gene matches: 8. The germline V gene has CDR1 GTSNPN and CDR2 SVGIG (reference sequence). The CDR3 loop reads CAWSGGTVTNQPQHF. In DNA form, the CDR3 reads TGTGCCTGGAGCGGGGGGACAGTGACCAATCAGCCCCAGCATTTT.

This chain uses TRBV28 with TRBJ2-2; TRBD1 agrees at 8 bases. V lost 5 bases to trimming and J lost 5 bases; unmatched junction nucleotides: 7. Per germline, CDR1 MDHEN and CDR2 SYDVKM. This CDR3 region has 15 residues. The CDR3: CASSIGQGRTGELFF. The CDR3 DNA follows: TGTGCCAGCAGTATCGGACAGGGAAGGACCGGGGAGCTGTTTTTT.

On this clone itself: The identical CDR3 is also encoded by other nucleotide sequences in the sample. The gene calls are TRBV10-3 and TRBJ2-3; 7 bases fit TRBD2. Germline CDR1 reads ENHRY; CDR2 reads SYGVKD. With 4 bases clipped from V and 0 bases from J, the junction kept 4 bases outside the gene matches. The length of the CDR3 is 15 residues. As DNA, the CDR3 is TGTGCCATCAGTGGACTAGCAGCTAGCACAGATACGCAGTATTTT. Protein: CAISGLAASTDTQYF.

This clone was detected once. J is TRBJ1-2 and V is TRBV5-6, with D perhaps TRBD1 (6 bases). This CDR3 is 12 amino acids long. Trimming stripped 0 bases from V and 7 bases from J, with 7 bases between. CDR1 and CDR2 from the germline V gene are SGHDT and YYEEEE. For the CDR3, the DNA is TGTGCCAGCAGCTTGGAGACAGGTGGCTACACCTTC. It codes for CASSLETGGYTF.

CDR3: CASSFNPETQYF. CDR3 in DNA: TGTGCCAGCAGCTTTAATCCAGAGACCCAGTACTTC. The chain has TRBV7-9 and TRBJ2-5; D is unclear. The CDR3 loop spans 12 amino acids. Looked up from germline, CDR1 is SEHNR and CDR2 is FQNEAQ (reference sequence). The germline V and J ends were trimmed by 3 bases and 4 bases, with 6 bases remaining between them. The variable domain in full, completed from reference TRBV7-9 and TRBJ2-5, reads DTGVSQNPRHKITKRGQNVTFRCDPISEHNRLYWYRQTLGQGPEFLTYFQNEAQLEKSRLLSDRFSAERPKGSFSTLEIQRTEQGDSAMYLCASSFNPETQYFGPGTRLLVL.

The chain recombines TRBV4-1 with TRBJ2-1; D gene ambiguous. Looked up from germline, CDR1 is MGHRA and CDR2 is YSYEKL. V was trimmed by 0 bases and J by 4 bases, leaving 10 bases between them. The CDR3 runs 15 residues. As DNA, the CDR3 is TGCGCCAGCAGCCAAGATGGGCAGACGTACAATGAGCAGTTCTTC. Protein: CASSQDGQTYNEQFF.

The V gene is TRBV7-9, the J gene TRBJ2-7; 12 bases agree with TRBD1. V lost 11 bases and J lost 7; bases outside the gene matches: 9. Germline lookup yields CDR1 SEHNR and CDR2 FQNEAQ (reference sequence). This CDR3 region has 13 residues. The chain's CDR3 is CAAGDRGLGEQYF. As DNA, the CDR3 is TGTGCCGCGGGGGACAGGGGGCTTGGAGAGCAGTACTTC.

This chain joins TRBV28 and TRBJ1-1; possibly TRBD1 for D (6 bases). CDR1 is MDHEN, CDR2 SYDVKM, per germline. CDR3 length: 18 residues. V lost 5 bases to trimming and J lost 0 bases, with 22 bases between them. CDR3 in amino acids: CASSPATGGPVMNTEAFF. DNA of the CDR3: TGTGCCAGCAGTCCAGCGACAGGCGGCCCGGTCATGAACACTGAAGCTTTCTTT.

This chain connects TRBV12-5 to TRBJ2-3, with 9 bases fitting TRBD2. Per the germline V gene, CDR1 is LGHNT and CDR2 is FRNRAP. Trimming cost V 6 bases and J 4 bases; bases outside gene matches: 5. The CDR3 length is 14 residues. CDR3 amino acids: CASGRGGASDTQYF. CDR3 nucleotides: TGTGCTAGTGGCCGCGGGGGGGCGTCAGATACGCAGTATTTT.

The chain recombines TRBV5-1 with TRBJ1-5, with D uncertain. The CDR3 is 15 amino acids. CDR1 is SGHRS and CDR2 is YFSETQ in the germline V gene. The germline V and J ends were trimmed by 4 bases and 1 base, with 12 bases remaining between them. The CDR3 reads CASSAGWPSNQPQHF. In nucleotides, the CDR3 is TGCGCCAGCAGCGCCGGGTGGCCGAGCAATCAGCCCCAGCATTTT.